Detailed here is one T cell receptor beta chain. Its antigen is unknown. The germline gives CDR1 MNHNS, CDR2 SASEGT. V dropped 6 bases and J dropped 0 bases, with 12 bases sitting between them. The CDR3 has 15 amino acids. The data originate from a study of identical twins. Template switching supplied a universal primer site; unique molecular identifiers were carried on the cDNA. MiXCR, run by TCRdb on the 5' RACE reads, gives a single entry per CDR3 protein. Here the sample spans 1,800,000 or so distinct CDR3 sequences, 32% being singletons. Notes on the study in general: Its conclusions, products of cross-sectional statistical analysis, did not come from following the same donors.

The specimen was cord blood. The rearrangement joins TRBV6-1 to TRBJ1-5, with D possibly TRBD1 on 5 matching bases. This clonotype was obtained from a newborn girl in good health. This CDR3 is CASRRQTYSNQPQHF. The CDR3, as DNA: TGTGCCAGCAGGCGACAGACTTATAGCAATCAGCCCCAGCATTTT.